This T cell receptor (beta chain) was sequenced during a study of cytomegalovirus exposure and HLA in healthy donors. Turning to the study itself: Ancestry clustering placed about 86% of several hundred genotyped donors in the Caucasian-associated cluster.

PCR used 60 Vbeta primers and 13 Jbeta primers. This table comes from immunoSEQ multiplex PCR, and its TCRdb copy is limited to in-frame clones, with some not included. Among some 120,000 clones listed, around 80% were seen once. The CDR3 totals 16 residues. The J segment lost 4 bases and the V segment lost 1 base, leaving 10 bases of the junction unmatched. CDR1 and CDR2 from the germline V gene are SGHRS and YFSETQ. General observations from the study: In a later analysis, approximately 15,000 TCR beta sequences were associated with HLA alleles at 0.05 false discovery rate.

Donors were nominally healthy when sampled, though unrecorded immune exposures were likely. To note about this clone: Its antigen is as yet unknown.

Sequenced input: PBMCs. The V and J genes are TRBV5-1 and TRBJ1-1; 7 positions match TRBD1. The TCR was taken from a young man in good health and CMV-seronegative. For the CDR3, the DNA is TGCGCCAGCAGCTTGTTAGCAGGGGGGTTAGTCACTGAAGCTTTCTTT. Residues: CASSLLAGGLVTEAFF.